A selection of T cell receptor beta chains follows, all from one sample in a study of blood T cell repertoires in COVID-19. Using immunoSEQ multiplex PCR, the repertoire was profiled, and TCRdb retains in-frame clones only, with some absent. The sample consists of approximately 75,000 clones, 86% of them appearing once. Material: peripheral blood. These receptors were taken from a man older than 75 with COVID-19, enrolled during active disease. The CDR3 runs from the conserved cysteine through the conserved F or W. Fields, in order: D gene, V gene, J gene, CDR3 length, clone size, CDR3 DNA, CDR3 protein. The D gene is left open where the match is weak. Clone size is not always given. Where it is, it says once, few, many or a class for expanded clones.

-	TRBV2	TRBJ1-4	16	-	TGTGCCAGCAGTGTGGGGCGACTCGGGCCTAATGAAAAACTGTTTTTT	CASSVGRLGPNEKLFF
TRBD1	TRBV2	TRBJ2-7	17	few	TGTGCCAGCAGTGAAGCGCTTCAGGGGGCGAGAACCTACGAGCAGTACTTC	CASSEALQGARTYEQYF
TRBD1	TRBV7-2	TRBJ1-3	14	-	TGTGCCAGCAGCCCCCAGGGGGCCTCGAACACCATATATTTT	CASSPQGASNTIYF
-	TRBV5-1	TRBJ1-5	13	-	TGCGCCAGCAGCTTGGGAGCCTATCAGCCCCAGCATTTT	CASSLGAYQPQHF
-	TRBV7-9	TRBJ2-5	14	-	TGTGCCAGCAGCCCCAGGGGAGTCCAAGAGACCCAGTACTTC	CASSPRGVQETQYF
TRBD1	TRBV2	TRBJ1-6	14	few	TGTGCCAGCAGGGTGGGACAGGGGAATTCACCCCTCCACTTT	CASRVGQGNSPLHF
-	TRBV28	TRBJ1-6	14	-	TGTGCCAGCACCCTGGGACTCCCTAAGTCACCCCTCCACTTT	CASTLGLPKSPLHF
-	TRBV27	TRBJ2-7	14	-	TGTGCCAGCGGAACCGCCGGGACTCGCTACGAGCAGTACTTC	CASGTAGTRYEQYF
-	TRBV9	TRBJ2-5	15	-	TGTGCCAGCAGCGTAGCTGCAGGGAACCAAGAGACCCAGTACTTC	CASSVAAGNQETQYF
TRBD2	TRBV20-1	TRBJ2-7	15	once	TGCAGTGCTAGTACCCCGGTAGCGGGGTCCGACGAGCAGTACTTC	CSASTPVAGSDEQYF
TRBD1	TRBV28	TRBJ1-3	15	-	TGTGCCAGCAGACTACAGGGGGGAGAAGGAAACACCATATATTTT	CASRLQGGEGNTIYF
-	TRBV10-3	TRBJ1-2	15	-	TGTGCCATCAGTGTGAGATCGACAGGAGGATATGGCTACACCTTC	CAISVRSTGGYGYTF
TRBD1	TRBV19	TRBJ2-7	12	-	TGTGCCAGTCGACAGGGGGGGGACGAGCAGTACTTC	CASRQGGDEQYF
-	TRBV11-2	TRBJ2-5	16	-	TGTGCCAGCAGCTTAGTTGGAGGACAGCCCCTAGCGACCCAGTACTTC	CASSLVGGQPLATQYF
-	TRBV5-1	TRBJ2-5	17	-	TGCGCCAGCAGCTGGGCCCCCCCGGGACTTCCTCAAGAGACCCAGTACTTC	CASSWAPPGLPQETQYF
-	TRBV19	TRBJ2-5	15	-	TGTGCCAGTAGTCTCAAGGGACTAGGGGGCGAGACCCAGTACTTC	CASSLKGLGGETQYF
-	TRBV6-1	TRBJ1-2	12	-	TGTGCCAGCAGTGACATTTACTATGGCTACACCTTC	CASSDIYYGYTF
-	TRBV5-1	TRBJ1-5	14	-	TGCGCCAGCAGCTTGATGGCAGGGAATCAACCCCAGCATTTT	CASSLMAGNQPQHF
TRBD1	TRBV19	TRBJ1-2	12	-	TGTGCCAGTAAGACAGGGAACCATGGCTACACCTTC	CASKTGNHGYTF
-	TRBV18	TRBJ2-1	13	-	TGTGCCAGCTCACTGGGCAGGGACAATGAGCAGTTCTTC	CASSLGRDNEQFF
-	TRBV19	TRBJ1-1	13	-	TGTGCCAGTAGTGCTCTACAGGCGGCTGAAGCTTTCTTT	CASSALQAAEAFF
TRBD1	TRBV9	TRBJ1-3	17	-	TGTGCCAGCAGCGTAGACATAGGGGGCTTCTCTGGAAACACCATATATTTT	CASSVDIGGFSGNTIYF
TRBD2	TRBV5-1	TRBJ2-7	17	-	TGCGCCAGCAGCATCGCTAGCGGGGGGACTGTCACCTACGAGCAGTACTTC	CASSIASGGTVTYEQYF
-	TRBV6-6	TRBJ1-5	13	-	TGTGCCAGCACCATACCATCAGGGGAGCCCCAGCATTTT	CASTIPSGEPQHF
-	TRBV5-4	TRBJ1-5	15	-	TGTGCCAGCAGCGACCAGCCGGGGGAGGATCAGCCCCAGCATTTT	CASSDQPGEDQPQHF
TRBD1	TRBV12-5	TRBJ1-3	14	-	TGTGCTAGTGGCCCCGGGACAGCTGGAAACACCATATATTTT	CASGPGTAGNTIYF
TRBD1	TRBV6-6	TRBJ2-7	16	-	TGTGCCAGCAGGGCGAGTCGCGGACAGGGTGTCTACGAGCAGTACTTC	CASRASRGQGVYEQYF
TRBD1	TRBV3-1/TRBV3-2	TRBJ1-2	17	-	TGTGCCAGCAGCCAAGATGGCACGGGACAGGGGGCGCGTGGCTACACCTTC	CASSQDGTGQGARGYTF
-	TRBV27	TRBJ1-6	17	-	TGTGCCAGCAGTCTATCGTTCGACAGGCCTTATAATTCACCCCTCCACTTT	CASSLSFDRPYNSPLHF
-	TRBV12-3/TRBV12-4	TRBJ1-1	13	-	TGTGCCAGCAGTACCAGGGAGAACACTGAAGCTTTCTTT	CASSTRENTEAFF
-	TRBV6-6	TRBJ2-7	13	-	TGTGCCAGCCGTGGGGGGTTATCCTACGAGCAGTACTTC	CASRGGLSYEQYF
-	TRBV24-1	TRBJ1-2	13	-	TGTGCCACCAGTGACCGGGACACAGATGGCTACACCTTC	CATSDRDTDGYTF
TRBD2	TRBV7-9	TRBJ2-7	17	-	TGTGCCAGCAGCCTTTCGACGGCTAGCGGGGTTTACTACGAGCAGTACTTC	CASSLSTASGVYYEQYF
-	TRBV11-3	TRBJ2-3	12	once	TGTGCCAGCAGCTTAAGCCAGGGTACGCAGTATTTT	CASSLSQGTQYF
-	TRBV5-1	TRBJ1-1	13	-	TGCGCCAGCAGCTCGACAGTGAACACTGAAGCTTTCTTT	CASSSTVNTEAFF
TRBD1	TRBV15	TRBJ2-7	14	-	TGTGCCACCAGCCTTGGGACAGGGGCCTACGAGCAGTACTTC	CATSLGTGAYEQYF
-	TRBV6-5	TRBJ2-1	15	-	TGTGCCAGCAGTTACTCGACACAGGGAATCAATGAGCAGTTCTTC	CASSYSTQGINEQFF
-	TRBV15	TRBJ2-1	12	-	TGTGCCACCAGCAGAGACAGGTATGAGCAGTTCTTC	CATSRDRYEQFF
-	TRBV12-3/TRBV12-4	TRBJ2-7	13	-	TGTGCCAGCAGGGGCACAGAGGGCTACGAGCAGTACTTC	CASRGTEGYEQYF
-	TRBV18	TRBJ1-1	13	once	TGTGCCAGCTCACCGACAGCCAACACTGAAGCTTTCTTT	CASSPTANTEAFF
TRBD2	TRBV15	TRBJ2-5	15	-	TGTGCCACCGAAGATCCGGGGGGGCCCGAGAAGACCCAGTACTTC	CATEDPGGPEKTQYF
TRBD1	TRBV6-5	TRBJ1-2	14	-	TGTGCCAGCAGTTACGCGGGACAGGACTATGGCTACACCTTC	CASSYAGQDYGYTF
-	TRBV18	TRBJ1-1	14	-	TGTGCCAGCTCCCCAATGACCCCGAGGCCTGAAGCTTTCTTT	CASSPMTPRPEAFF
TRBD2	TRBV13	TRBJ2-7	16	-	TGTGCCAGCAGCTTCTCGAGGACTAGCGGGGTTCACGAGCAGTACTTC	CASSFSRTSGVHEQYF
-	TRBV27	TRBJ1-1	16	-	TGTGCCAGCAGTCCACTTCCTAGGGGCATGAACACTGAAGCTTTCTTT	CASSPLPRGMNTEAFF
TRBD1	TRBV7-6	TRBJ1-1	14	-	TGTGCCAGCAGCTTCGGACAGGGGGGGACTGAAGCTTTCTTT	CASSFGQGGTEAFF
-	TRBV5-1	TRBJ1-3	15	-	TGCGCCAGCAGCTCCACAGGTCCCTCTGGAAACACCATATATTTT	CASSSTGPSGNTIYF
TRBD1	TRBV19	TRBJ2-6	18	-	TGTGCCAGTAGTATTAAGGGACAGGGGGCTTCTGGGGCCAACGTCCTGACTTTC	CASSIKGQGASGANVLTF
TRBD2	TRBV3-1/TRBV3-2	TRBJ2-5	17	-	TGTGCCAGCAGCCAACACCTCCAGCGGGGGGGCCGGGAGACCCAGTACTTC	CASSQHLQRGGRETQYF
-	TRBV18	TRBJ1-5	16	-	TGTGCCAGCTCACCGTACAGGGAAGCGAGCAATCAGCCCCAGCATTTT	CASSPYREASNQPQHF
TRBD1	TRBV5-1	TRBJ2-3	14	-	TGCGCCAGCAGCTTGGAGGGGGCGAGAGTTACGCAGTATTTT	CASSLEGARVTQYF